The table lists the clone carrying this T cell receptor beta chain with a few counts. Antigen specificity is unknown. Looked up from germline, CDR1 is DFQATT and CDR2 is SNEGSKA (reference sequence). Trimming removed 2 bases at V and 3 bases at J, with 11 bases between. CDR3 length equals 13 residues. These data come from a study of T cells in Graves' hyperthyroidism and ophthalmopathy. Whole-study results and caveats: Most thyroid clonotypes expanded above 0.001 were also detected in blood. Median prediction lead before ophthalmopathy onset was 6.5 months with the model.

The investigators amplified TCR beta CDR3 regions from RNA transcripts. With the HTBI primer set, the TCR CDR3 went through a first round of RT-PCR. TCRdb reprocessed the multiplex PCR reads with MiXCR, giving one entry per CDR3 protein. Of hundreds of thousands of distinct CDR3 sequences listed, 46% are singletons. The chain is built from TRBV20-1 and TRBJ2-7; D uncertain. The specimen was peripheral blood or thyroid tissue (not recorded which). This TCR was recovered from a woman aged 18 to 35 with Graves' hyperthyroidism. The CDR3 region has the DNA TGCAGTGCTAGACGGTCCCTTTTCTACGAGCAGTACTTC. Protein product: CSARRSLFYEQYF.